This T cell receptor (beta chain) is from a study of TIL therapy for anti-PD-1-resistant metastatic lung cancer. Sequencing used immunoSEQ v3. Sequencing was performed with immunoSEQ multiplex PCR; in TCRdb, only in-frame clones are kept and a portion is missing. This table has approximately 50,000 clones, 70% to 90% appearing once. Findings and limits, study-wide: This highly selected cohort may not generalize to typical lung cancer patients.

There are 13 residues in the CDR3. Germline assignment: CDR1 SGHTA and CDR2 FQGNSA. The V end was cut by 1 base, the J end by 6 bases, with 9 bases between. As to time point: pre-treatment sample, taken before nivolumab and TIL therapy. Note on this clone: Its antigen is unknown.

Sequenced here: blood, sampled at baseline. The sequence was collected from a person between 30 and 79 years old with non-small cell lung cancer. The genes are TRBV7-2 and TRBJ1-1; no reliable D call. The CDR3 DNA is TGTGCCAGCAGCTTAGAACGGGTGGCTGAAGCTTTCTTT. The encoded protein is CASSLERVAEAFF.